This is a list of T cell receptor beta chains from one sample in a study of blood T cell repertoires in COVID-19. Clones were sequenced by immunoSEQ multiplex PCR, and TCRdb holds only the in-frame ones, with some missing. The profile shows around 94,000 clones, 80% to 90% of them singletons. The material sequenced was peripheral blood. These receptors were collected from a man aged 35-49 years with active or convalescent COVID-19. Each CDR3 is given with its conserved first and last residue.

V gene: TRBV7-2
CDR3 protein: CASSYSSGGAHGELFF

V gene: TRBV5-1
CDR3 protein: CASSWMDRGVNEAFF

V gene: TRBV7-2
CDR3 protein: CASSPGEVNTEAFF

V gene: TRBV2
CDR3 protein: CASSRQINYGYTF

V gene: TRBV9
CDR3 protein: CASSVGLAGGLDEQFF

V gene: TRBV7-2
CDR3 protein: CASSLSPRAGGYEQYF

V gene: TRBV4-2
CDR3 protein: CASSDGASGGIYEQYF

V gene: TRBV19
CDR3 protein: CASSMVGNYGYTF

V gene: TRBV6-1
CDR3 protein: CASSEDGRGLAGAPQETQYF

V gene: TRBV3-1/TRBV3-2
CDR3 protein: CASSHRTGYNSPLHF

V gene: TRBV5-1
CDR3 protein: CASTYGGTASYEQYF

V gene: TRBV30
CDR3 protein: CAWSVGTANQPQHF

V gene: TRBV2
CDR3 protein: CASSGQGRTEAFF

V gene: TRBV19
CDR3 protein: CASNTGQGGNQPQHF

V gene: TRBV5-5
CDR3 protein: CASSLQTSSKDTQYF

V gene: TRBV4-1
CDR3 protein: CASSQERRGGEKLFF

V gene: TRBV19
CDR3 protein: CASSPGPQGALHF

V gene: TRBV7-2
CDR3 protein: CASRASGTAGETQYF

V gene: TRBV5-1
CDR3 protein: CASSSTGGSYTEAFF

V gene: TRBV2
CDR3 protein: CASSVGTPSSGNTIYF

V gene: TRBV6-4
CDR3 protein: CASSEAGTDTQYF

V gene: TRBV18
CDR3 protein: CASSIQGLGNQPQHF

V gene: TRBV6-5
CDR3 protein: CASSSVNTEAFF